This TCR beta chain was recorded in a study of regulatory T cells in long-lasting Graves disease. Turning to the study itself: More than 5 years of antithyroid drugs with positive TSH receptor antibodies defined persistent Graves' disease.

Study-wide points: Examination was confined to peripheral blood, excluding thyroid tissue. Accuracy was possibly reduced by small sample size.

This CDR3 is built from 13 residues. Trimming took 7 bases from V and 5 from J, leaving 14 bases between them. Germline V gene data show CDR1 as SNHLY and CDR2 as FYNNEI. Time point given: persistent/refractory GD, antithyroid drugs over 5 years with positive TRAb. The TCR library was made from RNA that had been extracted from PBMCs in TRIzol. A peripheral blood sample, roughly 8.8 milliliters in volume, was drawn into EDTA tubes. This clonotype was detected ten times or more. Its matching antigen is unknown. Arm-PCR of CDR3 regions and iRepertoire HTBI primers were the basis on which TCR beta libraries were built. MiXCR was run by TCRdb on the multiplex PCR reads, yielding one entry per CDR3 protein. In the table there are about 430,000 distinct CDR3 sequences, 21% of which are singletons.

Material: peripheral blood mononuclear cells (PBMCs), obtained when the disease was refractory, from a patient treated with antithyroid drugs. The sequence derives from a female donor with Graves disease. The chain is built from TRBV2 and TRBJ2-5, with D maybe TRBD2 (5 bases). The DNA of the CDR3 is TGTGCCAGCAACTGGCGAGCGGAGGAGACCCAGTACTTC. It codes for CASNWRAEETQYF.